The sequence of this T cell receptor beta chain was determined in a study of OX40 agonist ivuxolimab in advanced cancers. For the study at large: Having had anti-PD-1, anti-PD-L1 or anti-CTLA-4 therapy before was allowed, and roughly 39% had some.

Assay: immunoSEQ multiplex PCR; the TCRdb copy retains only in-frame clones and omits some. The sample lists about 35,000 clones, about 83% occurring once. V was cut by 2 bases and J by 0 bases, with 11 bases left in between. The CDR3 has 15 residues. Germline V lookup: CDR1 SEHNR, CDR2 FQNEAQ (reference sequence). The clonotype originates from an adult with an advanced solid tumor such as melanoma, head and neck, liver or kidney cancer. The source material was CD4+ or CD8+ T cells sorted from blood, sampled in a trial of the OX40 agonist ivuxolimab. The chain carries TRBV7-9 and TRBJ2-7; D is possibly TRBD2 (6 bases). The CDR3 DNA sequence: TGTGCCAGCAGCTTAACCGGGGGAAGCTCCTACGAGCAGTACTTC. This gives the protein CASSLTGGSSYEQYF.